This TCR beta chain was observed in a study of T cell responses to AZD1222 COVID-19 vaccine (dated by TCRdb to about 2021). Broadly, across the study: TCR sequencing was performed for more than 230 trial participants, of whom about 200 were given two doses of AZD1222 and approximately 25 were given two doses of MenACWY control vaccine. Enrollment into the trials was organized by age into subgroups of 18-55, 56-69 and 70-plus years, and those subgroups contained roughly 150, 30 and 60 TCR-sequenced participants, respectively.

As regards this clone: The antigen it binds to is not known. No qualities accompany the bases; no much larger clone lies one base away.

The CDR3 regions of human TCRbeta chains were analyzed by immunosequencing. For the original study's pipeline: TCRs in the repertoires were compared against a reference library of SARS-CoV-2-specific TCRs that had been generated with the MIRA antigen-specificity platform. Breadth meant the fraction of unique TCRs that were SARS-CoV-2-associated, whereas depth meant the fraction of total T cells that were SARS-CoV-2-associated. Using the MIRA data, every spike-specific TCR was mapped to the spike region that the TCR reacted to and assigned to either a CD4 or a CD8 class. Log10-transformed breadth and depth values were compared by one-way ANOVA with Sidak's multiple comparisons tests. TCRdb took over this immuneACCESS table, retaining in-frame rearrangements with V and J assigned. Such tables are incomplete; in checked studies, under half of the missing clones stem from an unresolved V gene, and the remainder is unexplained. V, J and clone size derive from that table, while D and trimming were established from the DNA sequence. This sample is represented by about 60,000 clones; about 80% of them were singletons. Together, the top ten hold 3.5% to 4.5% of the sample.

The paper's findings and limits, for the study overall: The vaccine-associated CD4 TCRs covered the entire spike protein, and the dominant responses fell in regions 160-218 and 743-854. Because no day 14 peak-response samples were available, the repertoires could be characterized only after the peak T cell response. Participants were mostly white British, with more females than males. The authors suggested clonal diversity may have been underestimated. Reportedly, close to half of the unique spike-specific TCRs recognized epitopes lying outside the regions that are mutated in the B.1.351 and B.1.1.7 variants. In the small 56-69-year group, the increase in depth fell short of significance, most likely because of low power. Only six AZD1222 recipients were SARS-CoV-2 seropositive at baseline, limiting conclusions about previously exposed vaccinees. A significant rise in spike-specific TCR breadth and depth was observed after two AZD1222 doses relative to day 0 and relative to MenACWY recipients.

The sample's time point label, decoded: about 28 days (+/-7) after the second vaccine dose. Because spike-specific TCR depth and breadth did not differ between the two schedules, AZD1222 recipients who got a second dose at roughly 4 weeks were pooled with those who got a second dose at roughly 12 weeks. Vaccinee samples came from UK trials COV001 and COV002, including a single-blind randomized controlled phase 2/3 trial of AZD1222 (ChAdOx1 nCoV-19) in healthy adults. Trial participant PBMC samples were collected at day 0 and day 28 after the second dose for TCRbeta chain sequencing. CDR1 SGHAT and CDR2 FQNNGV are derived from the germline V gene. The CDR3 contains 15 residues, cysteine and phenylalanine counted. Just the 45-base CDR3 DNA is kept, in frame starting at base 1. V is cut by 7 bases and J by 7 bases, and the space between the germline ends is 20 bases.

The TCR was taken from an adult who received the AZD1222 COVID-19 vaccine. The sequence joins TRBV11-2 to TRBJ2-1, with no reliable assignment of the D segment. Source: peripheral blood, taken 28 days after the second AZD1222 dose. The nucleotides read TGTGCCAGCACCCAAAGCTGGGTTGAAGGAAATGAGCAGTTCTTC. The translation is CASTQSWVEGNEQFF.